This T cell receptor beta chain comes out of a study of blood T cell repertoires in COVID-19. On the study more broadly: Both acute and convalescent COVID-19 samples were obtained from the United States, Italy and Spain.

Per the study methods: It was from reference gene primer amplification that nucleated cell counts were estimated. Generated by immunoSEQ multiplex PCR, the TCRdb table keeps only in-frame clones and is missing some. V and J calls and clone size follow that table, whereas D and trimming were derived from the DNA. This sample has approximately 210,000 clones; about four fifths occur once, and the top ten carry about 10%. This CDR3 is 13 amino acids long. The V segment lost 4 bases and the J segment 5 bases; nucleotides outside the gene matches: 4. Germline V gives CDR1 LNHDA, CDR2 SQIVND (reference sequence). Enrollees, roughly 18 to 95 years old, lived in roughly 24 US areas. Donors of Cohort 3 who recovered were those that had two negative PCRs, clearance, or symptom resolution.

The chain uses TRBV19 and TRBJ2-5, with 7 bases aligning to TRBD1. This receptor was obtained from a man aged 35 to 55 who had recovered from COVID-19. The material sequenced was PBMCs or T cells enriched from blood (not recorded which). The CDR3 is CASSRQGYETQYF. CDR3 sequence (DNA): TGTGCCAGTAGTAGACAGGGCTATGAGACCCAGTACTTC.